This TCR beta chain was profiled in a study of glioma-infiltrating T cells. Findings of the study overall: Very few CDR3 sequences were shared between tissue and blood. Tissue-blood divergence was below expectation in non-neoplastic patients, above in gliomas.

This CDR3 has 15 amino acids. The germline gives CDR1 SEHNR, CDR2 FQNEAQ (reference sequence). The V end lost 3 bases, the J end lost 0 bases, and 11 bases lay between the germline ends. With respect to this clonotype: Antigen specificity is unknown.

TCR alpha and beta CDR3 regions were amplified from RNA using iRepertoire nested multiplex PCR. Tissue mRNA or PBMC total RNA, about 90-400 ng, went into one-step reverse transcription and amplification. Via MiXCR, TCRdb re-called the multiplex PCR reads, giving one row per CDR3 protein. The sample lists about 180,000 distinct CDR3 sequences; about 47% were seen once. The V gene is TRBV7-9, the J gene TRBJ1-2; D might be TRBD1 (6 bases). This TCR was sampled from a human donor with low-grade glioma or glioblastoma, undergoing nonglioma brain surgery, or in good health (not recorded which). The sequenced sample consisted of glioma tissue, nonneoplastic brain tissue, or PBMCs (not recorded which). CDR3 in amino acids: CASSFGQYANYGYTF. In DNA, the CDR3 is TGTGCCAGCAGCTTTGGACAGTACGCTAACTATGGCTACACCTTC.